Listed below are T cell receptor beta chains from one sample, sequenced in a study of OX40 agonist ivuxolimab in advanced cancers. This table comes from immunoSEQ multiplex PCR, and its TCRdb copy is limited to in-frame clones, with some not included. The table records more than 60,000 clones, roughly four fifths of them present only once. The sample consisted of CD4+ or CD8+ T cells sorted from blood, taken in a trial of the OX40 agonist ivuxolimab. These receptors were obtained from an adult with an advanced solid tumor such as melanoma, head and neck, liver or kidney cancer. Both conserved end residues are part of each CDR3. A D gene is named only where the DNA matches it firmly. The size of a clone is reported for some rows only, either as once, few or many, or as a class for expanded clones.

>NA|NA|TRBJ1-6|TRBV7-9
TGTGCCAGCAGCCCACTGGCACCGGGGATGGGTTCACCCCTCCACTTT
CASSPLAPGMGSPLHF
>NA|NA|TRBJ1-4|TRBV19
TGTGCCAGTAGTGCAAAACAGCCAACTAATGAAAAACTGTTTTTT
CASSAKQPTNEKLFF
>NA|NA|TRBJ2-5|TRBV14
TGTGCCAGCAGCCAAGCCCCCAAGGAGACCCAGTACTTC
CASSQAPKETQYF
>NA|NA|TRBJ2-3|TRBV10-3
TGTGCCATACAGGACTGGGCTAGCACAGATACGCAGTATTTT
CAIQDWASTDTQYF
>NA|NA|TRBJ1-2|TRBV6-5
TGTGCCAGCAGTTACTCTGTCGGTAGCTATGGCTACACCTTC
CASSYSVGSYGYTF
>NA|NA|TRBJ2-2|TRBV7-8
TGTGCCAGCAGCTTAGGGGTGCACACCGGGGAGCTGTTTTTT
CASSLGVHTGELFF
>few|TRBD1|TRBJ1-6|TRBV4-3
TGCGCCAGCAGCCACCGAGCAGGGGGGAACGATTCACCCCTCCACTTT
CASSHRAGGNDSPLHF
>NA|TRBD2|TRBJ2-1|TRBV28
TGTGCCAGCAGTCGTACCGGGACTAGCGGGGTTAATGAGCAGTTCTTC
CASSRTGTSGVNEQFF
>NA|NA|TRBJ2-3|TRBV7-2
TGTGCCAGCAGCCGGGCTTTCGGCACAGATACGCAGTATTTT
CASSRAFGTDTQYF
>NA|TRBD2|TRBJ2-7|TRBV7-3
TGTGCCAGCAGCCCTCGGGGAGGGGCCGAGCAGTACTTC
CASSPRGGAEQYF
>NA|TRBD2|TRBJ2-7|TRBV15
TGTGCCACCAGGGGAGGGAGCTCCTACGAGCAGTACTTC
CATRGGSSYEQYF